The present T cell receptor (beta chain) was sequenced within a study of T cells in Graves' hyperthyroidism and ophthalmopathy. Trimming removed 4 bases from V and 2 bases from J, with 8 bases in between. The CDR3 extends over 13 amino acids. Germline assignment: CDR1 SGHVS and CDR2 FQNEAQ. What was amplified from RNA transcripts were TCR beta CDR3 regions. The HTBI primer set served for first-round RT-PCR of the TCR CDR3. TCRdb processed the multiplex PCR reads anew with MiXCR; each CDR3 protein has one entry. The data show 560,000 or so distinct CDR3 sequences, roughly 50% seen once. This clonotype was seen many times.

This chain connects TRBV7-8 to TRBJ1-2; D not certain. Source material: peripheral blood or thyroid tissue (not recorded which). The TCR was taken from a woman between 18 and 30 years old with Graves' hyperthyroidism. The CDR3 coding sequence is TGTGCCAGCAGCTCCAGTCCGAACTATGGCTACACCTTC. It is translated as CASSSSPNYGYTF.